This T cell receptor beta chain was retrieved from a study of CD8 T cells in Susac syndrome. A quantity of about 0.45 to 1 ug RNA underwent reverse transcription using random hexamers. TCRdb reanalysed the immunoSEQ multiplex PCR reads using MiXCR and keeps one entry per CDR3 protein. Among about 140,000 distinct CDR3 sequences, 95% were seen once, and the ten largest hold approximately 0.08%. The sequenced sample consisted of CD4+ T cells from PBMCs. This receptor was taken from a human donor with Susac syndrome.

The CDR3 bases are TGTGCCAGCAGTGACAGGGGAAGGAACACCGGGGAGCTGTTTTTT. Protein product: CASSDRGRNTGELFF. This chain uses TRBV2 with TRBJ2-2; TRBD1 might be the D (6 bases). Per germline, CDR1 SNHLY and CDR2 FYNNEI. V lost 3 bases and J 1 base, leaving 9 bases between the germline ends. The CDR3 covers 15 residues.